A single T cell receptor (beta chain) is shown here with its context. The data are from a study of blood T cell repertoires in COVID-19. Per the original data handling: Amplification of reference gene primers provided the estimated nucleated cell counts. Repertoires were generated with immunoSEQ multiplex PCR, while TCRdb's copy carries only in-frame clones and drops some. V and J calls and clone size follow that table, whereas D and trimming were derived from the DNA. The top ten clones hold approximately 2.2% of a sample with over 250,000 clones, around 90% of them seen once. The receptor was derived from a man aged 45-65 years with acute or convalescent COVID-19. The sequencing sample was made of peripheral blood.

The CDR3 region has the DNA TGTGCCAGCAGTGCCACCCGACAGACTAACTATGGCTACACCTTC. This sequence encodes CASSATRQTNYGYTF. This chain connects TRBV2 to TRBJ1-2, with D maybe TRBD1 (5 bases). CDR3 length equals 15 residues. Germline V CDR1 and CDR2: SNHLY, FYNNEI. The V gene lost 4 bases and the J gene lost 0 bases, with 12 bases spanning the gap.